This T cell receptor (beta chain) was retrieved from a study of CD8+CD57+ T cells in acquired aplastic anemia. Turning to the study itself: Sorted CD4+ and CD8+ cells yielded DNA averaging around 3.5 ug.

Sequencing involved patients with CD8+CD57+ cell expansion previously shown by flow cytometry. Patients were untreated when blood was sampled. V gave up 4 bases and J gave up 5 bases, with 11 bases separating them. The CDR3 runs 13 residues. Germline CDR1 reads SQVTM; CDR2 reads ANQGSEA. This clonotype was counted once. Its antigen is still unknown. Using genomic DNA as the template, TCR beta VDJ and CDR3 profiling was carried out. TCRdb analysed the reads with MiXCR anew, one entry per CDR3 protein. The data hold about 150,000 distinct CDR3 sequences, with around half observed a single time. Points from the study as a whole: Significance was not reached for CD8+ Simpson's diversity between patients and controls. Both patients and controls carried the same twenty-nine CD8+ CDR3 sequences.

The chain employs TRBV29-1 and TRBJ2-2; D may be TRBD1 (5 bases). The sample taken for sequencing was sorted CD4+, CD8+, or CD8+CD57+ T cells (not recorded which) from PBMCs. This sequence originates from a human donor with aplastic anemia. CDR3 sequence: CSVVGQGTGELFF. In DNA form, the CDR3 reads TGCAGCGTTGTGGGGCAGGGAACCGGGGAGCTGTTTTTT.